A selection of T cell receptor beta chains follows, all from one sample in a study of blood T cells in healthy people across ages. TCRdb reprocessed the 5' RACE reads with MiXCR, giving one entry per CDR3 protein. The sample lists about 2 million distinct CDR3 sequences, 49% occurring once. What was sequenced was blood. The receptors shown here come from a middle-aged woman in good health. Each CDR3 is given with its conserved first and last residue. The order of the fields is clone size, J gene, V gene, CDR3 protein. Expanded clones get a size class; other rows say once, few or many, or leave the size out.

size: few; J: TRBJ2-7; V: TRBV5-1; CDR3: CASSPRDVHEQYF
size: .; J: TRBJ2-3; V: TRBV7-3; CDR3: CASSLSRGGAYTDTQYF
size: .; J: TRBJ2-3; V: TRBV29-1; CDR3: CSAVDLAANTDTQYF
size: .; J: TRBJ2-7; V: TRBV27; CDR3: CASSSPGGLEQYF
size: .; J: TRBJ2-5; V: TRBV4-2; CDR3: CASSQGEDVESAETQYF
size: .; J: .; V: TRBV5-1; CDR3: CASSTEIDRGRAETQYF
size: .; J: TRBJ2-3; V: TRBV5-1; CDR3: CASMRQGYTDTQYF
size: once; J: TRBJ1-1; V: TRBV12-3/TRBV12-4; CDR3: CATGGGGTMNTEAFF
size: .; J: TRBJ2-7; V: TRBV7-9; CDR3: CASSSDSLPSYEQYF
size: few; J: TRBJ2-1; V: TRBV29-1; CDR3: CSVFGTYNEQFF
size: .; J: TRBJ2-4; V: TRBV28; CDR3: CASSPAGGVAWRYF
size: few; J: TRBJ2-4; V: TRBV4-1; CDR3: CASSQEGKSGAAKNIQYF
size: once; J: TRBJ2-5; V: TRBV6-5; CDR3: CASSYSAVAGAYQETQYF
size: .; J: TRBJ1-4; V: TRBV20-1; CDR3: CSALRATNEKLFF
size: .; J: TRBJ2-1; V: TRBV28; CDR3: CASSNHRGREQFF
size: once; J: TRBJ2-1; V: TRBV15; CDR3: CATSFHRAGGNEQFF
size: .; J: TRBJ2-1; V: TRBV5-1; CDR3: CASSLNQGIEQFF
size: .; J: TRBJ2-5; V: TRBV7-2; CDR3: CASSLAGVGDQETQYF
size: few; J: TRBJ2-3; V: TRBV28; CDR3: CASSPPVRDTQYF
size: few; J: TRBJ1-4; V: TRBV15; CDR3: CATSREDRVSEKLFF
size: few; J: TRBJ2-1; V: TRBV4-2; CDR3: CASSQDSGVEQFF
size: few; J: TRBJ2-5; V: TRBV7-2; CDR3: CASSLSRRGGETQYF
size: few; J: TRBJ2-1; V: TRBV2; CDR3: CASSEAGTESNEQFF
size: .; J: TRBJ2-1; V: TRBV28; CDR3: CATDFDRADNEQFF
size: .; J: TRBJ1-2; V: TRBV15; CDR3: CATSVGNRDRMGGYTF
size: .; J: TRBJ2-7; V: TRBV6-1; CDR3: CASSRDISNYEQYF
size: .; J: .; V: TRBV5-1; CDR3: CASRTGGIETQYF
size: .; J: TRBJ1-4; V: TRBV5-6; CDR3: CASSQGQGMNEKLFF
size: once; J: TRBJ1-2; V: TRBV28; CDR3: CASSSLRGGSYGYTF
size: once; J: TRBJ2-4; V: TRBV6-5; CDR3: CAGTQGNIQYF
size: .; J: TRBJ2-1; V: TRBV12-3/TRBV12-4; CDR3: CASSYLQEHSREFF
size: .; J: TRBJ2-7; V: TRBV18; CDR3: CASSLRDSRGYEQYF
size: .; J: TRBJ2-4; V: TRBV28; CDR3: CASSPVSPIIIQYF
size: few; J: TRBJ2-1; V: TRBV4-3; CDR3: CASSQDAGGNEQFF
size: .; J: TRBJ2-1; V: TRBV20-1; CDR3: CSARDSLRGTRWYGGYNGEQFF
size: few; J: TRBJ2-1; V: TRBV5-1; CDR3: CASSFENRSSYNEQFF
size: .; J: TRBJ1-1; V: TRBV28; CDR3: CASSSTNAGNTEAFF
size: .; J: TRBJ1-5; V: TRBV19; CDR3: CASWDRTDQPQHF
size: .; J: TRBJ2-7; V: TRBV4-3; CDR3: CASSQGRRGAYEQYF
size: few; J: TRBJ2-1; V: TRBV7-9; CDR3: CASSLTGTGGAEQFF
size: many; J: TRBJ1-2; V: TRBV28; CDR3: CASSSGVNYGYTF
size: .; J: TRBJ2-1; V: TRBV5-1; CDR3: CASSYQTGNEQFF
size: .; J: TRBJ2-1; V: TRBV13; CDR3: CASSLALLAGTPKPNEQFF
size: few; J: TRBJ2-5; V: TRBV5-1; CDR3: CASSLDVVKETQYF
size: few; J: TRBJ2-1; V: TRBV5-5; CDR3: CASSVDPNGEQFF
size: .; J: TRBJ2-7; V: TRBV20-1; CDR3: CSAGPVGISYEQYF
size: .; J: TRBJ2-1; V: TRBV27; CDR3: CASSEGAFYNEQFF